Here is one T cell receptor (beta chain) with its context. The germline gives CDR1 MDHEN, CDR2 SYDVKM. The ends were cut back, 5 bases at V and 8 bases at J, with 11 bases in the middle. There are 12 residues in the CDR3. The source of the sample is a study of shared clonotypes between healthy human individuals. Assay used: immunoSEQ multiplex PCR; TCRdb lists only in-frame clones, some missing. The profile shows around 450,000 clones, about 76% of them singletons. Sequencing was performed on PBMCs. The sequence derives from a woman aged 40 to 50 in good health. Some clones in this sample may be carry-over from other donors' samples. V usage is TRBV28 and J usage is TRBJ2-3; unclear D gene. CDR3 DNA: TGTGCCAGCAGTGGAGACACCGTTACGCAGTATTTT. The encoded protein is CASSGDTVTQYF.